These 10 T cell receptor beta chains came from one sample sequenced in a study of blood T cell repertoires in COVID-19. Only in-frame clones appear in the TCRdb table, and some are missing; sequencing was by immunoSEQ multiplex PCR. The table has about 100,000 clones, around four fifths seen once. The sample comprised peripheral blood. All receptors come from an older man with active or convalescent COVID-19.

The chain couples TRBV30 to TRBJ1-6; D unresolved. The ends were cut back, 4 bases at V and 7 bases at J, with 14 bases in the middle. This CDR3 is 14 amino acids long. Germline V gives CDR1 GTSNPN, CDR2 SVGIG (reference sequence). The CDR3 reads CAWKPPQYNSPLHF. CDR3 nucleotides: TGTGCCTGGAAACCCCCGCAGTACAATTCACCCCTCCACTTT.

V usage is TRBV5-8 and J usage is TRBJ2-2; D is perhaps TRBD1 (6 bases). The germline gives CDR1 SGHTS, CDR2 YDEGEE. The CDR3 sequence is 17 residues long. V dropped 0 bases and J dropped 1 base, with 13 bases sitting between them. CDR3 sequence: CASSLAGDNWNTGELFF. Written as DNA, the CDR3 is TGTGCCAGCAGCTTGGCAGGGGACAACTGGAACACCGGGGAGCTGTTTTTT.

The genes are TRBV10-3 and TRBJ2-3; 11 positions match TRBD2. V lost 6 bases to trimming and J lost 6 bases; unmatched junction nucleotides: 8. The CDR3 runs to 15 residues. Germline CDR1 reads ENHRY; CDR2 reads SYGVKD. Here the CDR3 reads CAIRPSGRLADTQYF. The CDR3 DNA sequence: TGTGCCATCAGACCTAGCGGGAGGTTAGCGGATACGCAGTATTTT.

In DNA, the CDR3 is TGTGCCAGCAGCTGGGACTTTGAGACAGTAACCTACAATGAGCAGTTCTTC. It is translated as CASSWDFETVTYNEQFF. The chain joins TRBV7-2 to TRBJ2-1; possible D gene TRBD2, 6 bases. The CDR3 is 17 residues long. The V and J ends lost 4 bases and 2 bases respectively, with 18 bases between them. Germline CDR1 is SGHTA and CDR2 is FQGNSA.

This clone was seen only once. The rearrangement uses TRBV2 and TRBJ2-1, with 10 bases lining up with TRBD2. J gave up 7 bases and V 7 bases, and 10 bases lay outside the gene matches. Germline V gene lookup returns CDR1 SNHLY and CDR2 FYNNEI. The CDR3 covers 15 residues. The CDR3 coding sequence is TGTGCCAGCAAAACGGGGACTAGCGATGTGAATGAGCAGTTCTTC. Encoded protein: CASKTGTSDVNEQFF. Full variable domain (missing parts from reference TRBV2 and TRBJ2-1): EPEVTQTPSHQVTQMGQEVILRCVPISNHLYFYWYRQILGQKVEFLVSFYNNEISEKSEIFDDQFSVERPDGSNFTLKIRSTKLEDSAMYFCASKTGTSDVNEQFFGPGTRLTVL.

This clone was observed a few times. This chain uses TRBV11-2 with TRBJ2-1; TRBD1 might be the D (5 bases). This CDR3 has 14 amino acids. Germline CDR1 and CDR2: SGHAT and FQNNGV. Trimming took off 1 base at V and 7 bases at J, with 11 bases between the two ends. For the CDR3, the DNA is TGTGCCAGCAGCTTAGCTGGGGCTGGGAATGAGCAGTTCTTC. Protein: CASSLAGAGNEQFF.

This clone has more than one count but fewer than ten. The V gene is TRBV27, the J gene TRBJ2-5, with TRBD2 matching 11 bases. The germline CDR1 and CDR2 sequences are MNHEY and SMNVEV (reference sequence). The CDR3 totals 16 residues. Trimming at V came to 7 bases and at J to 5 bases, leaving 12 bases not matched to a gene. The CDR3: CASKGASGRLGETQYF. CDR3 in DNA: TGTGCCAGCAAAGGGGCTAGCGGGAGGTTGGGGGAGACCCAGTACTTC.

The chain couples TRBV10-2 to TRBJ1-6; D is undetermined. Germline values: CDR1 WSHSY, CDR2 SAAADI. The CDR3 extends over 14 amino acids. V was clipped by 3 bases and J by 9 bases, with 12 bases between them. The CDR3 sequence: CASSDIGPSSPLHF. The CDR3 coding sequence is TGCGCCAGCAGTGATATAGGCCCTAGTTCACCCCTCCACTTT.

The chain couples TRBV5-6 to TRBJ2-7, with 7 bases lining up with TRBD1. CDR3 length: 15 amino acids. With V trimmed by 1 base and J by 5 bases, 9 bases remained unmatched. Germline lookup yields CDR1 SGHDT and CDR2 YYEEEE. CDR3 loop: CASSLTPDRDDEQYF. CDR3 nucleotides: TGTGCCAGCAGCTTGACCCCCGACAGGGACGACGAGCAGTACTTC.

The chain links TRBV12-1 to TRBJ2-1; the listed D gene, TRBD2, was not tested against the DNA. TRBV12-1 is labeled a pseudogene. The CDR3 loop spans 16 amino acids. CDR3 sequence (DNA): TGTGCCAGCAGCCCCCTCGAGACTAGCGGATACAATGAGCAGTTCTTC. Translated, it gives CASSPLETSGYNEQFF.